A selection of T cell receptor beta chains follows, all from one sample in a study of T cell responses to AZD1222 COVID-19 vaccine. Assay: immunoSEQ multiplex PCR; the TCRdb copy retains only in-frame clones and omits some. The sample consists of approximately 170,000 clones, under 95% of them appearing once. Sequenced material: peripheral blood, taken 28 days after the second AZD1222 dose. These receptors were taken from an adult who received the AZD1222 COVID-19 vaccine. Each CDR3 is given with its conserved first and last residue. The D gene is left open where the match is weak. The size entry is marked missing in some rows and otherwise reads once, few, many or a size class.

j_gene: TRBJ1-2; v_gene: TRBV18; d_gene: .; abundance: .; CDR3nt: TGTGCCAGCTCACCACCCGGGGTTATCTATGGCTACACCTTC; CDR3aa: CASSPPGVIYGYTF
j_gene: TRBJ1-5; v_gene: TRBV5-8; d_gene: .; abundance: .; CDR3nt: TGTGCCAGCAGCTTGGAGGCCCAGCAGCCCCAGCATTTT; CDR3aa: CASSLEAQQPQHF
j_gene: TRBJ1-2; v_gene: TRBV30; d_gene: .; abundance: .; CDR3nt: TGTGCCTGGAGCAGACAGGCTGGCTACACCTTC; CDR3aa: CAWSRQAGYTF
j_gene: TRBJ2-3; v_gene: TRBV3-1/TRBV3-2; d_gene: .; abundance: .; CDR3nt: TGTGCCAGCAGCCAAGACTCCTCGCGGGGGCTGGGTGATACGCAGTATTTT; CDR3aa: CASSQDSSRGLGDTQYF
j_gene: TRBJ1-2; v_gene: TRBV7-8; d_gene: .; abundance: once; CDR3nt: TGTGCCAGCAGCTTAGACAGGGATGGCTACACCTTC; CDR3aa: CASSLDRDGYTF
j_gene: TRBJ1-5; v_gene: TRBV6-6; d_gene: .; abundance: few; CDR3nt: TGTGCCAGCAGGTGGGCGGGCGATCAGCCCCAGCATTTT; CDR3aa: CASRWAGDQPQHF
j_gene: TRBJ1-1; v_gene: TRBV15; d_gene: TRBD1; abundance: few; CDR3nt: TGTGCCACCAGCGGCCCCGGACAGGATGGTGGGAACACTGAAGCTTTCTTT; CDR3aa: CATSGPGQDGGNTEAFF
j_gene: TRBJ1-4; v_gene: TRBV10-2; d_gene: .; abundance: once; CDR3nt: TGCGCCAGCAGGGATCCGGGGGAGAGTGAAAAACTGTTTTTT; CDR3aa: CASRDPGESEKLFF
j_gene: TRBJ1-6; v_gene: TRBV2; d_gene: .; abundance: .; CDR3nt: TGTGCCAGCAGTGACCAGGGTAATTCACCCCTCCACTTT; CDR3aa: CASSDQGNSPLHF
j_gene: TRBJ1-5; v_gene: TRBV19; d_gene: .; abundance: .; CDR3nt: TGTGCCAGTAGTCAAGGGGGACACGGACAGCCCCAGCATTTT; CDR3aa: CASSQGGHGQPQHF
j_gene: TRBJ2-3; v_gene: TRBV5-1; d_gene: TRBD1; abundance: .; CDR3nt: TGCGCCAGCAGCTCGGGACAGATCGTCACAGATACGCAGTATTTT; CDR3aa: CASSSGQIVTDTQYF
j_gene: TRBJ2-1; v_gene: TRBV28; d_gene: TRBD2; abundance: .; CDR3nt: TGTGCCAGCAGCCTTCCAGCGGGGGTGGGGTACAATGAGCAGTTCTTC; CDR3aa: CASSLPAGVGYNEQFF
j_gene: TRBJ2-4; v_gene: TRBV6-2/TRBV6-3; d_gene: TRBD1; abundance: .; CDR3nt: TGTGCCAGCAGTTACTCGAGACAGGGGTACGACATTCAGTACTTC; CDR3aa: CASSYSRQGYDIQYF
j_gene: TRBJ2-5; v_gene: TRBV5-6; d_gene: TRBD2; abundance: .; CDR3nt: TGTGCCAGCAGCGGGCGACTAGCCCCTCAAGAGACCCAGTACTTC; CDR3aa: CASSGRLAPQETQYF
j_gene: TRBJ1-4; v_gene: TRBV5-1; d_gene: TRBD1; abundance: .; CDR3nt: TGCGCCAGCAGCATCGGACAGGGTGGTGAAAAACTGTTTTTT; CDR3aa: CASSIGQGGEKLFF
j_gene: TRBJ2-7; v_gene: TRBV2; d_gene: TRBD1; abundance: .; CDR3nt: TGTGCCAGCATACAGGGGCGGGCCTACGAGCAGTACTTC; CDR3aa: CASIQGRAYEQYF
j_gene: TRBJ2-7; v_gene: TRBV10-3; d_gene: .; abundance: .; CDR3nt: TGTGCCGTTCAGGACATACTCTCCTACGAGCAGTACTTC; CDR3aa: CAVQDILSYEQYF
j_gene: TRBJ1-2; v_gene: TRBV10-3; d_gene: .; abundance: .; CDR3nt: TGTGCCATCAGTGATACATTTGGAGGGTATGGCTACACCTTC; CDR3aa: CAISDTFGGYGYTF
j_gene: TRBJ1-1; v_gene: TRBV30; d_gene: .; abundance: .; CDR3nt: TGTGCCTGGAGCGTACTCCAAAACACTGAAGCTTTCTTT; CDR3aa: CAWSVLQNTEAFF
j_gene: TRBJ2-7; v_gene: TRBV7-2; d_gene: TRBD1; abundance: .; CDR3nt: TGTGCCAGCAGCGCCTCCGGGACAGGGGGCTACGAGCAGTACTTC; CDR3aa: CASSASGTGGYEQYF
j_gene: TRBJ1-5; v_gene: TRBV6-5; d_gene: TRBD1; abundance: .; CDR3nt: TGTGCCACCAACGGACAGGGGGGGAATCAGCCCCAGCATTTT; CDR3aa: CATNGQGGNQPQHF
j_gene: TRBJ1-3; v_gene: TRBV10-3; d_gene: .; abundance: .; CDR3nt: TGTGCCATCAGTGAGACGGTTGGACGGGGCTCTGGAAACACCATATATTTT; CDR3aa: CAISETVGRGSGNTIYF
j_gene: TRBJ2-1; v_gene: TRBV10-1; d_gene: .; abundance: .; CDR3nt: TGCGCCAGCAGTGTGGGGCGCAATGAGCAGTTCTTC; CDR3aa: CASSVGRNEQFF
j_gene: TRBJ2-3; v_gene: TRBV7-9; d_gene: .; abundance: once; CDR3nt: TGTGCCAGCAGCTTCGATCTGACACTTACAGATACGCAGTATTTT; CDR3aa: CASSFDLTLTDTQYF
j_gene: TRBJ1-5; v_gene: TRBV4-1; d_gene: TRBD1; abundance: .; CDR3nt: TGCGCCAGCAGGCGGGAGCAGGACAGGGGGCTCGGTCAGCCCCAGCATTTT; CDR3aa: CASRREQDRGLGQPQHF
j_gene: TRBJ1-3; v_gene: TRBV15; d_gene: .; abundance: .; CDR3nt: TGTGCCACCAGCAGAGATTTCGTCTCTGGAAACACCATATATTTT; CDR3aa: CATSRDFVSGNTIYF
j_gene: TRBJ2-7; v_gene: TRBV5-5; d_gene: .; abundance: .; CDR3nt: TGTGCCAGCAGCCGCCGACCCGACGACTCCTACGAGCAGTACTTC; CDR3aa: CASSRRPDDSYEQYF